This TCR beta chain originates from a study of blood T cell repertoires in COVID-19. Study as a whole: The study drew acute and convalescent COVID-19 samples from the United States, Italy and Spain.

In the study's own analysis: Reference gene primer amplification gave estimated nucleated cell counts. TCRdb's copy holds only in-frame clones and misses some; the assay was immunoSEQ multiplex PCR. V and J calls plus clone size are reproduced from that table; the DNA served to infer D and trimming. There are a few hundred thousand clones in the sample; 80% occur only once, and 7.4% lies in the top ten. This clone was recorded only once. CDR1 LNHDA and CDR2 SQIVND come from the germline V gene (reference sequence). The CDR3 covers 16 residues. The V segment lost 6 bases and the J segment 1 base; nucleotides outside the gene matches: 9. Recruits, aged about 18 to 89 years, lived in some 25 US areas.

J is TRBJ2-7 and V is TRBV19; TRBD1 aligns across 10 bases. The sequencing sample was made of PBMCs or T cells enriched from blood (not recorded which). The TCR sequence derives from a woman between 40 and 50 years old with acute COVID-19. The CDR3 bases are TGTGCCAGTAGGGCCTTCGGGACAGGGGCGTCCTACGAGCAGTACTTC. Translation gives CASRAFGTGASYEQYF.